One sample yielded the 20 T cell receptor beta chains listed below, sequenced in a study of blood T cell repertoires in COVID-19 (dated by TCRdb to the early 2020s). The library was produced with the immunoSEQ multiplex PCR assay. What TCRdb holds here is the immuneACCESS table cut down to in-frame rearrangements. Part of the clones is not present; checked against another copy, under half of the missing clones reflect an unresolved V gene, and the others are unexplained. The table for this sample lists more than 140,000 clones; about 82% of them were counted only once. Around 8.5% of the sample rests with the top ten. Sequencing used peripheral blood. The origin of the receptors is a woman aged 55-69 years with acute or convalescent COVID-19.

The rearrangement uses TRBV11-3 and TRBJ2-7; possibly TRBD1 for D (5 bases). This CDR3 is 15 amino acids long. The germline gives CDR1 SGHNT, CDR2 YENEEA. With 5 bases removed from V and 6 bases from J, the gap between germline ends came to 20 bases. Here the CDR3 reads CASSRGLAQVSEQYF. DNA for the CDR3: TGTGCCAGCAGCCGAGGCCTGGCACAGGTTAGCGAGCAGTACTTC.

The V and J genes are TRBV19 and TRBJ1-1; D might be TRBD1 (6 bases). The V gene lost 1 base and the J gene lost 3 bases, with 21 bases spanning the gap. The germline V gene has CDR1 LNHDA and CDR2 SQIVND (reference sequence). The CDR3 has 18 amino acids. CDR3 nucleotide sequence: TGTGCCAGTAGTATAGGTCCCTACAGGGAACAAATGGACACTGAAGCTTTCTTT. This encodes CASSIGPYREQMDTEAFF.

This sequence joins TRBV3-1 (or the pseudogene TRBV3-2) and TRBJ2-1, with TRBD1 matching over 9 bases. The V gene end was trimmed by 4 bases and the J gene end by 0 bases; junction bases not matched to a gene: 4. Per the germline V gene, CDR1 is LGHDT and CDR2 is YNNKEL (reference sequence). CDR3 length: 16 residues. Here the CDR3 reads CASSLGTGSSYNEQFF. In DNA, the CDR3 is TGTGCCAGCAGCCTCGGGACAGGGAGCTCCTACAATGAGCAGTTCTTC.

The chain uses TRBV5-6 and TRBJ1-1; D perhaps matches TRBD1 (5 bases). The CDR3 has 15 amino acids. Between the trimmed V and J ends, which lost 5 bases and 4 bases, there was a span of 18 bases. CDR1 is SGHDT and CDR2 is YYEEEE in the germline V gene. CDR3 DNA: TGTGCCAGCAGTTTTGGAGGGGCGCCTGGCACTGAAGCTTTCTTT. Encoded protein: CASSFGGAPGTEAFF.

The rearrangement links TRBV11-3 to TRBJ1-6, with no clear D. This CDR3 has 18 amino acids. Trimming pared 4 bases from V and 7 bases from J, leaving 23 bases between. Germline V gene lookup returns CDR1 SGHNT and CDR2 YENEEA. CDR3 sequence: CASSSAGLGREGNSPLHF. In nucleotides, the CDR3 is TGTGCCAGCAGCTCCGCTGGTCTGGGTAGGGAGGGCAATTCACCCCTCCACTTT.

V and J are TRBV7-2 and TRBJ1-1; D is undetermined. This CDR3 has 14 amino acids. The germline gives CDR1 SGHTA, CDR2 FQGNSA. The V gene lost 5 bases and the J gene lost 11 bases, with 21 bases spanning the gap. The CDR3 nucleotides are TGTGCCAGCAGCCAAACGGGTGTCGGAATAGCGGCTTTCTTT. This sequence encodes CASSQTGVGIAAFF.

V usage is TRBV7-2 and J usage is TRBJ1-2, with D possibly being TRBD1 (5 bases). Per the germline V gene, CDR1 is SGHTA and CDR2 is FQGNSA. This CDR3 is built from 15 residues. Trimming cost V 0 bases and J 3 bases, with 11 bases left between them. CDR3 nucleotides: TGTGCCAGCAGCTTAGCGAGCAGGGAGGACTATGGCTACACCTTC. Its protein is CASSLASREDYGYTF.

The chain recombines TRBV19 with TRBJ1-5, with 9 bases identical to TRBD1. V shed 7 bases, J shed 3 bases, and the junction held 13 bases outside the gene matches. The CDR3 sequence is 17 residues long. Per the germline V gene, CDR1 is LNHDA and CDR2 is SQIVND (reference sequence). The CDR3 loop reads CASTSWTGVPINQPQHF. CDR3 coding DNA: TGTGCCAGTACCTCCTGGACAGGGGTTCCTATCAATCAGCCCCAGCATTTT.

This clone was recorded once. The gene calls are TRBV9 and TRBJ2-2; the match to TRBD2 covers 10 bases. This CDR3 spans 17 amino acids. Germline V CDR1 and CDR2: SGDLS, YYNGEE. Unmatched junction bases numbered 8, after V lost 4 bases and J lost 2 bases. The CDR3 loop reads CASSLERGGPNTGELFF. CDR3 coding DNA: TGTGCCAGCAGCCTTGAGCGGGGGGGCCCTAACACCGGGGAGCTGTTTTTT.

The rearrangement links TRBV19 to TRBJ1-1; 10 positions agree with TRBD1. The CDR3 covers 17 residues. CDR1 is LNHDA and CDR2 is SQIVND in the germline V gene (reference sequence). Germline trimming cut 4 bases from V and 1 base from J; bases unmatched to any gene: 9. CDR3 nucleotides: TGTGCCAGTAGTACCCTTCAGACAGGGGGCCAGAACACTGAAGCTTTCTTT. It codes for CASSTLQTGGQNTEAFF.

V usage is TRBV15 and J usage is TRBJ2-1, with D unclear. The CDR3 extends over 11 amino acids. V lost 8 bases and J 8 bases, leaving 10 bases between the germline ends. Germline CDR1 reads LNHNV; CDR2 reads YYDKDF (reference sequence). The CDR3 nucleotides read TGTGCCACCTCCCTCCGGTATGAGCAGTTCTTC. Protein product: CATSLRYEQFF.

V gene TRBV5-1 combines with J gene TRBJ2-3; 7 bases align to TRBD1. Germline V gene lookup returns CDR1 SGHRS and CDR2 YFSETQ. V lost 3 bases to trimming and J lost 3 bases; unmatched junction nucleotides: 7. The CDR3 is 15 residues long. The CDR3 bases are TGCGCCAGCAGCTGGTCCTCGACAGGGACAGATACGCAGTATTTT. It translates to CASSWSSTGTDTQYF. Full variable domain (outside the CDR3, taken from reference TRBV5-1 and TRBJ2-3): KAGVTQTPRYLIKTRGQQVTLSCSPISGHRSVSWYQQTPGQGLQFLFEYFSETQRNKGNFPGRFSGRQFSNSRSEMNVSTLELGDSALYLCASSWSSTGTDTQYFGPGTRLTVL.

The chain links TRBV11-2 to TRBJ2-4; 13 bases map to TRBD2. Germline CDR1 reads SGHAT; CDR2 reads FQNNGV. V trimming: 5 bases; J trimming: 0 bases; junction bases outside the gene matches: 10. This CDR3 contains 19 residues. CDR3 residues: CASSTRTSGGSLAKNIQYF. CDR3 DNA sequence: TGTGCCAGCAGCACGCGGACTAGCGGGGGATCTCTAGCCAAAAACATTCAGTACTTC. Full variable domain (missing parts from reference TRBV11-2 and TRBJ2-4): EAGVAQSPRYKIIEKRQSVAFWCNPISGHATLYWYQQILGQGPKLLIQFQNNGVVDDSQLPKDRFSAERLKGVDSTLKIQPAKLEDSAVYLCASSTRTSGGSLAKNIQYFGAGTRLSVL.

This chain links TRBV4-1 with TRBJ2-5; D is perhaps TRBD1 (5 bases). Trimming cost V 0 bases and J 4 bases, with 18 bases left between them. The CDR3 runs 17 residues. Germline CDR1 is MGHRA and CDR2 is YSYEKL. CDR3 region: CASSQDWAGRRGETQYF. The CDR3, as DNA: TGCGCCAGCAGCCAAGATTGGGCAGGGCGGAGAGGAGAGACCCAGTACTTC.

V is TRBV5-5 and J is TRBJ2-7, with 9 positions matching TRBD1. This CDR3 contains 16 residues. Germline V gene data show CDR1 as SGHKS and CDR2 as YYEKEE (reference sequence). Trimming cost V 5 bases and J 3 bases; bases outside gene matches: 12. In nucleotides, the CDR3 is TGTGCCAGCAGATCTAACTCGGGACAGGGAGGCTACGAGCAGTACTTC. Protein: CASRSNSGQGGYEQYF.

This rearrangement joins TRBV7-8 to TRBJ2-1, with D unclear. Germline assignment: CDR1 SGHVS and CDR2 FQNEAQ. The CDR3 runs to 15 residues. The germline V and J ends were trimmed by 4 bases and 0 bases, with 10 bases remaining between them. The CDR3 is CASSWLRSSYNEQFF. The DNA for the CDR3 is TGTGCCAGCAGCTGGTTGAGAAGCTCCTACAATGAGCAGTTCTTC.

The chain employs TRBV7-8 and TRBJ1-6; maybe TRBD1 (5 bases). The CDR3 is 13 amino acids. The V end lost 6 bases, the J end lost 7 bases, and 10 bases lay between the germline ends. CDR1 is SGHVS and CDR2 is FQNEAQ in the germline V gene. The CDR3 sequence: CASSPGGNSPLHF. CDR3 in DNA: TGTGCCAGCAGTCCCGGGGGGAATTCACCCCTCCACTTT.

This chain uses TRBV13 with TRBJ2-7, with TRBD2 as a possible D gene (5 bases). With 7 bases removed from V and 5 bases from J, the gap between germline ends came to 15 bases. Per germline, CDR1 PRHDT and CDR2 FYEKMQ (reference sequence). The CDR3 covers 13 residues. The CDR3: CASTLSPGDEQYF. The DNA for the CDR3 is TGTGCCAGCACCCTCTCCCCCGGGGACGAGCAGTACTTC.

The V and J genes are TRBV7-8 and TRBJ2-2; D remains unclear. The germline V and J ends were trimmed by 4 bases and 8 bases, with 5 bases remaining between them. This CDR3 comprises 11 residues. Germline assignment: CDR1 SGHVS and CDR2 FQNEAQ. The CDR3 coding sequence is TGTGCCAGCAGCTCTCGGGGGGAGCTGTTTTTT. Translating it yields CASSSRGELFF.

Only a few counts were recorded for this clone. The chain carries TRBV27 and TRBJ2-4; D gene uncertain. Trimming pared 5 bases from V and 6 bases from J, leaving 17 bases between. CDR3 length: 15 residues. CDR1 and CDR2 from the germline V gene are MNHEY and SMNVEV (reference sequence). CDR3 region: CASSPGDSWPNIQYF. CDR3 in DNA: TGTGCCAGCAGTCCCGGTGACTCTTGGCCAAACATTCAGTACTTC.